These 4 T cell receptor beta chains were all obtained from the same sample, sequenced in a study of shared clonotypes between healthy human individuals. Measured with immunoSEQ multiplex PCR; TCRdb has only the in-frame clones, and not every one. Of about 590,000 clones listed, 95% to 96% are singletons. Only CD45RO-negative cells positively selected for CCR7 counted as naive CD8 cells, so terminally differentiated effector memory CD45RA+ cells were excluded. Sequencing was done on a sample of naive CD8+ T cells sorted from blood. The receptors originated from a woman younger than 45 in good health.

V usage is TRBV6-6 and J usage is TRBJ2-7; tentative D call: TRBD2 (6 bases). Trimming cost V 0 bases and J 6 bases, with 12 bases left between them. The CDR3 is 14 amino acids. In germline, CDR1 is MNHNY, CDR2 SVGAGI (reference sequence). The CDR3 DNA reads TGTGCCAGCAGTTACTCGGCGGGGATTGGCGAGCAGTACTTC. This gives the protein CASSYSAGIGEQYF.

The gene calls are TRBV27 and TRBJ2-5; 12 positions match TRBD2. This CDR3 region has 17 residues. CDR1 is MNHEY and CDR2 is SMNVEV in the germline V gene (reference sequence). V trimming: 5 bases; J trimming: 11 bases; junction bases outside the gene matches: 18. The CDR3 spells CASSDPYRTSGAPEQYF. The DNA of the CDR3 is TGTGCCAGCAGTGACCCCTATAGGACTAGCGGGGCCCCAGAGCAGTACTTC.

CDR3: CASSETSGGYNEQFF. In nucleotides, the CDR3 is TGTGCCAGCAGTGAGACTAGCGGGGGGTACAATGAGCAGTTCTTC. The rearrangement uses TRBV25-1 and TRBJ2-1; 13 bases are a match to TRBD2. In germline, CDR1 is MGHDK, CDR2 SYGVNS. CDR3 length: 15 residues. After removal of 3 bases from V and 4 bases from J, the junction contained 0 bases not matched to a gene.

The chain couples TRBV2 to TRBJ2-1, with D hard to call. Germline V gene sequence: CDR1 SNHLY, CDR2 FYNNEI. V was trimmed by 8 bases and J by 9 bases, leaving 23 bases between them. The CDR3 covers 15 residues. CDR3 sequence reads: CASAMGSGRRVEQFF. CDR3 coding DNA: TGTGCCAGCGCAATGGGGTCCGGGCGACGCGTTGAGCAGTTCTTC.